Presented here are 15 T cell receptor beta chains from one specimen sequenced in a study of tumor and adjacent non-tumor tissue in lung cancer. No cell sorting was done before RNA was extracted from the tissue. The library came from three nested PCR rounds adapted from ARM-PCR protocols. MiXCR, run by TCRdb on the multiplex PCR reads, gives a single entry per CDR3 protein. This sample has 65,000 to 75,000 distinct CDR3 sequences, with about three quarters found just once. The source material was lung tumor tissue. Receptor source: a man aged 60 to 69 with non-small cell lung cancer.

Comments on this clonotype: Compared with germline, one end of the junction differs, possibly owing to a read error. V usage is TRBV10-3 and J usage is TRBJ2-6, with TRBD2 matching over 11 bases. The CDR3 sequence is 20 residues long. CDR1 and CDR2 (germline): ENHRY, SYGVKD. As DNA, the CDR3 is TGTGCCATCAGTGAACATGGGACTAGCGGCTGGGACTCTGTGGCCAACGTCCTGACTTTC. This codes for CAISEHGTSGWDSVANVLTF.

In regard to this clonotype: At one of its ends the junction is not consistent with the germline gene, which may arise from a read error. CDR3 coding DNA: TGTACCATCAGTGCCTACCAGGGCCCAAACCCTTCTGGGGGCAACGTCCTGACTTTC. Its translation: CTISAYQGPNPSGGNVLTF. The rearrangement uses TRBV10-3 and TRBJ2-6; D might be TRBD1 or TRBD2, each matching 5 bases. CDR3 length: 19 residues. Germline V gene sequence: CDR1 ENHRY, CDR2 SYGVKD.

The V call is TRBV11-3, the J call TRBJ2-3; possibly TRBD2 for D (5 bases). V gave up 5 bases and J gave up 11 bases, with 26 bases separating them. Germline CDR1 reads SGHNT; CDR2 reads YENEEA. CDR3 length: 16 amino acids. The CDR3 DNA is TGTGCCAGCAGCCTTGGACGAGCGGATAGCACAGAAATGCAGTATTTT. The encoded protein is CASSLGRADSTEMQYF.

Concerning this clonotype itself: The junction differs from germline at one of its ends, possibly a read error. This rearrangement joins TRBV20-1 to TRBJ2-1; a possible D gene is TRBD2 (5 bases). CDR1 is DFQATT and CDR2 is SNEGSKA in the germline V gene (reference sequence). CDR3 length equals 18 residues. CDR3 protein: CSPSKDSERPSDYNEQFF. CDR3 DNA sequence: TGCAGTCCTAGCAAGGATTCGGAGCGTCCAAGTGACTACAATGAGCAGTTCTTC.

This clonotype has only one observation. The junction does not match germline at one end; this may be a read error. The CDR3 sequence is CSARGKWEDTQYF. The DNA of the CDR3 is TGCAGTGCCAGAGGGAAGTGGGAAGATACGCAGTATTTT. The chain combines TRBV20-1 with TRBJ2-3; D is perhaps TRBD2 (5 bases). The V gene's germline CDR1 is DFQATT and CDR2 SNEGSKA (reference sequence). The CDR3 contains 13 residues.

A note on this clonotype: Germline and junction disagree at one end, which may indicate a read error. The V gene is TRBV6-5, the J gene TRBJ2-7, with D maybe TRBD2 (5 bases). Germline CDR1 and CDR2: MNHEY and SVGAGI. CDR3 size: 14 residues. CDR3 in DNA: TGTGCCATCAGTTCCGAGCGGAACTCCTACGAGCAGTACTTC. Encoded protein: CAISSERNSYEQYF.

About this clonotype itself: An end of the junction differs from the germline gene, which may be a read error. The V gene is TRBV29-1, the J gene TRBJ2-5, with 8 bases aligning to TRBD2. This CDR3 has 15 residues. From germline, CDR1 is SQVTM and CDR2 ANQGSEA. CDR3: CSVVSTRAGGETQYF. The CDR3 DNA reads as TGCAGCGTTGTCAGTACCAGGGCCGGGGGGGAGACCCAGTATTTC.

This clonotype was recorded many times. CDR3 DNA sequence: TGCAGTGCTAGAGATTTGGGCAGCGTAGGAAACACCATATATTTT. It yields the protein CSARDLGSVGNTIYF. The chain has TRBV20-1 and TRBJ1-3, with unresolved D. V was shortened by 0 bases and J by 4 bases, with 13 bases between the two germline ends. This CDR3 has 15 residues. Germline CDR1 DFQATT, CDR2 SNEGSKA (reference sequence).

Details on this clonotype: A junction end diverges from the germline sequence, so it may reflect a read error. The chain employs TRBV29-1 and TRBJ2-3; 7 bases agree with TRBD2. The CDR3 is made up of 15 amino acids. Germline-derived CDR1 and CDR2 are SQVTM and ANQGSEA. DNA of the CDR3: TGCAGCGTTGTTGCGGGAGCGGGTAGTACAGATACGCCGTATTTT. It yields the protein CSVVAGAGSTDTPYF.

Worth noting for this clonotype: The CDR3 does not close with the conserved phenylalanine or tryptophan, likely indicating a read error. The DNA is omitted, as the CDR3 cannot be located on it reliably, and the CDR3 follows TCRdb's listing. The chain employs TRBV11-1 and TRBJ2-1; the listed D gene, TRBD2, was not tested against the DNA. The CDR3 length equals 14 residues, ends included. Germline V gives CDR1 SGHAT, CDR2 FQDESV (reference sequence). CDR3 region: CARERWEGSGEKLL.

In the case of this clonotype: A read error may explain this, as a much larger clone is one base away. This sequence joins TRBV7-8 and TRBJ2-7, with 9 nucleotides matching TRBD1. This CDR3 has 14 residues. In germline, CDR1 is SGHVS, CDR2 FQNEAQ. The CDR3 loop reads CAGSFTGGINEQYF. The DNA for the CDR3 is TGTGCCGGCAGCTTCACAGGGGGCATCAACGAGCAGTACTTC.

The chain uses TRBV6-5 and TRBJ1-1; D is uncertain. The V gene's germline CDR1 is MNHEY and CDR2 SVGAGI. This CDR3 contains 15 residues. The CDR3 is CDSSYSRSGGAEAFF. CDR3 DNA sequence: TGTGACAGTAGTTACTCCCGCAGTGGTGGGGCTGAAGCTTTCTTT.

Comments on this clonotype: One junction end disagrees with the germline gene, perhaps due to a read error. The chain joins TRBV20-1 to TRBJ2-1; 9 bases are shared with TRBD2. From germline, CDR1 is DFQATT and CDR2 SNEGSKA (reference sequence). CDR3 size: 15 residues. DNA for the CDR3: TGCGGTGCTTTCCAAAGCGGGAGGACATACAATGAGCAGTTTTTC. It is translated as CGAFQSGRTYNEQFF.

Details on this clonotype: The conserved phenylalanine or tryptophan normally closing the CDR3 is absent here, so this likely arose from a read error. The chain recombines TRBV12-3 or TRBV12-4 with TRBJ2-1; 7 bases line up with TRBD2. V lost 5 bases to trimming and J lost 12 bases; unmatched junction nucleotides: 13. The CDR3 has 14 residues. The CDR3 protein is CASSLGGRAHGQFL. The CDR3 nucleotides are TGTGCCAGCAGTCTTGGCGGGAGAGCTCATGGGCAGTTCTTA.

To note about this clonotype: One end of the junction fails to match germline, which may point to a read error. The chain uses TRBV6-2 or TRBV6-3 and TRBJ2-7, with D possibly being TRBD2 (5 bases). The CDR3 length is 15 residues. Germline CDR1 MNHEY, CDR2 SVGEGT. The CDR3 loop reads CVSSCRDTSSYEQYF. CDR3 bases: TGTGTCAGCAGTTGCCGTGACACTAGCTCCTACGAGCAGTACTTC.